These 22 T cell receptor beta chains originate from one sample sequenced in a study of cytomegalovirus exposure and HLA in healthy donors. With 60 Vbeta and 13 Jbeta primers, the PCR was carried out. The method was immunoSEQ multiplex PCR; TCRdb's version includes in-frame clones alone and lacks a portion of them. The sample records about 140,000 clones, over 75% being singletons. Sequenced material: PBMCs. These receptors were obtained from a man aged 35 to 55 in good health and CMV-seronegative.

The table lists this clone with a count of one. The chain carries TRBV9 and TRBJ2-7; 14 bases match TRBD2. The V gene's germline CDR1 is SGDLS and CDR2 YYNGEE. V lost 3 bases and J lost 4; bases outside the gene matches: 6. The CDR3 spans 16 residues. CDR3 bases: TGTGCCAGCAGCGCCGGACTAGCGGGGGGAGGATACGAGCAGTACTTC. Translation gives CASSAGLAGGGYEQYF.

The CDR3 nucleotides are TGTGCCAGCAGCTTAACGGGACAGGGTTGGAGCTCCTACGAGCAGTACTTC. It codes for CASSLTGQGWSSYEQYF. V gene TRBV7-9 combines with J gene TRBJ2-7, with TRBD1 identical over 9 bases. CDR3 size: 17 residues. Germline trimming cut 2 bases from V and 0 bases from J; bases unmatched to any gene: 8. The germline V gene encodes CDR1 SEHNR and CDR2 FQNEAQ (reference sequence).

The V call is TRBV7-9, the J call TRBJ2-3; the D gene is possibly TRBD1 (6 bases). This CDR3 has 19 residues. V lost 1 base to trimming and J lost 2 bases, with 22 bases between them. Per germline, CDR1 SEHNR and CDR2 FQNEAQ (reference sequence). The CDR3 loop is CASSLEVTSLGADTDTQYF. The DNA of the CDR3 is TGTGCCAGCAGCTTAGAAGTGACCTCTCTGGGGGCCGACACAGATACGCAGTATTTT.

The V call is TRBV28, the J call TRBJ1-1, with 7 bases lining up with TRBD1. Germline values: CDR1 MDHEN, CDR2 SYDVKM. The trim removed 7 bases at V and 4 bases at J, leaving 15 bases unmatched. There are 16 residues in the CDR3. The CDR3 sequence is CASTTIKKGGSTEAFF. In DNA form, the CDR3 reads TGTGCCAGCACCACAATCAAGAAAGGGGGCTCCACTGAAGCTTTCTTT. The entire variable domain, with the rest obtained from reference TRBV28 and TRBJ1-1, is as follows: DVKVTQSSRYLVKRTGEKVFLECVQDMDHENMFWYRQDPGLGLRLIYFSYDVKMKEKGDIPEGYSVSREKKERFSLILESASTNQTSMYLCASTTIKKGGSTEAFFGQGTRLTVV.

The chain has TRBV7-9 and TRBJ2-7; possible D gene TRBD2, 5 bases. Trimming left V 5 bases short and J 1 base short, with 18 bases between. Germline V gene lookup returns CDR1 SEHNR and CDR2 FQNEAQ (reference sequence). CDR3 size: 16 residues. DNA for the CDR3: TGTGCCAGCAGCCCATCAGAGCGGCCTGGGTCCTACGAGCAGTACTTC. This translates into CASSPSERPGSYEQYF.

The genes are TRBV27 and TRBJ2-4; TRBD1 aligns across 8 bases. After removal of 5 bases from V and 6 bases from J, the junction contained 3 bases not matched to a gene. Germline V gene lookup returns CDR1 MNHEY and CDR2 SMNVEV (reference sequence). The CDR3 runs to 13 residues. CDR3 loop: CASSNGTGNIQYF. CDR3 DNA sequence: TGTGCCAGCAGTAACGGGACAGGAAACATTCAGTACTTC.

The chain employs TRBV7-9 and TRBJ2-3; 9 bases line up with TRBD2. V dropped 2 bases and J dropped 4; count of bases not matched to a gene: 1. This CDR3 region has 14 residues. The germline CDR1 and CDR2 sequences are SEHNR and FQNEAQ (reference sequence). The CDR3 here is CASSLIAGADTQYF. The CDR3 DNA reads TGTGCCAGCAGCTTAATAGCGGGAGCAGATACGCAGTATTTT.

CDR3 nucleotides: TGTGCCAGCAGCTTCAGCGGGAGCTACAATGAGCAGTTCTTC. It is translated as CASSFSGSYNEQFF. The chain links TRBV11-3 to TRBJ2-1; 8 bases match TRBD2. With V trimmed by 3 bases and J by 3 bases, 1 base remained unmatched. The germline CDR1 and CDR2 sequences are SGHNT and YENEEA. There are 14 residues in the CDR3.

This chain connects TRBV19 to TRBJ2-1; 9 bases align to TRBD1. With V trimmed by 6 bases and J by 4 bases, 4 bases remained unmatched. The CDR3 runs 14 residues. Germline V gene data show CDR1 as LNHDA and CDR2 as SQIVND (reference sequence). CDR3 sequence reads: CASRDRGLYNEQFF. CDR3 DNA: TGTGCCAGTAGGGACAGGGGATTATACAATGAGCAGTTCTTC.

J is TRBJ2-2 and V is TRBV5-4, with TRBD2 identical over 15 bases. Unmatched junction bases numbered 1, after V lost 0 bases and J lost 7 bases. Looked up from germline, CDR1 is SGHNT and CDR2 is YYREEE (reference sequence). This CDR3 is 16 amino acids long. The CDR3 loop reads CASSLGTSGGDGELFF. CDR3 coding DNA: TGTGCCAGCAGCTTGGGGACTAGCGGGGGGGACGGGGAGCTGTTTTTT.

This chain links TRBV6-5 with TRBJ2-7; no clear D gene. V was clipped by 4 bases and J by 1 base, with 14 bases between them. The CDR3 has 15 amino acids. Germline assignment: CDR1 MNHEY and CDR2 SVGAGI. The CDR3 DNA follows: TGTGCCAGCAGTTCCACTCATGGTGTATCCTACGAGCAGTACTTC. It codes for CASSSTHGVSYEQYF.

The chain is built from TRBV7-9 and TRBJ1-1; TRBD1 might be the D (5 bases). Trimming left V 2 bases short and J 11 bases short, with 21 bases between. In germline, CDR1 is SEHNR, CDR2 FQNEAQ (reference sequence). The CDR3 contains 15 residues. CDR3 protein: CASSLILRVLDGAFF. CDR3 bases: TGTGCCAGCAGCTTAATTCTCAGGGTACTTGATGGCGCTTTCTTT.

V usage is TRBV7-9 and J usage is TRBJ1-3, with D possibly TRBD1 on 5 matching bases. The CDR3 spans 15 residues. Germline CDR1 SEHNR, CDR2 FQNEAQ (reference sequence). V dropped 2 bases and J dropped 3 bases, with 11 bases sitting between them. CDR3 in amino acids: CASSLTQGDGNTIYF. The CDR3 DNA follows: TGTGCCAGCAGCTTAACCCAGGGCGATGGAAACACCATATATTTT.

This chain joins TRBV7-2 and TRBJ2-7, with 8 bases identical to TRBD1. V lost 2 bases to trimming and J lost 6 bases; unmatched junction nucleotides: 18. From germline, CDR1 is SGHTA and CDR2 FQGNSA. This CDR3 contains 18 residues. CDR3 coding DNA: TGTGCCAGCAGCTTAAGGGGAGTAGCAGGACAGGGATTTTCCGAGCAGTACTTC. The encoded protein is CASSLRGVAGQGFSEQYF.

The chain is built from TRBV7-9 and TRBJ2-5, with 11 bases identical to TRBD1. Germline-derived CDR1 and CDR2 are SEHNR and FQNEAQ (reference sequence). The CDR3 is 16 residues long. Trimming took 5 bases from V and 2 from J; bases not matched to a gene: 7. CDR3 DNA: TGTGCCAGCAGCCCGGCCCGGGACAGGGGGCAAGAGACCCAGTACTTC. This translates into CASSPARDRGQETQYF.

This chain links TRBV6-1 with TRBJ2-1; 8 bases agree with TRBD2. V was clipped by 6 bases and J by 4 bases; unmatched bases: 2. CDR1 is MNHNS, CDR2 SASEGT, per germline. This CDR3 is built from 13 residues. CDR3 bases: TGTGCCAGCAGCGGGAGGGGATACAATGAGCAGTTCTTC. This encodes CASSGRGYNEQFF.

The chain uses TRBV6-1 and TRBJ2-3; 9 nucleotides agree with TRBD1. Germline CDR1 reads MNHNS; CDR2 reads SASEGT. J gave up 3 bases and V 6 bases, and 7 bases lay outside the gene matches. The length of the CDR3 is 15 residues. CDR3 coding DNA: TGTGCCAGCAGGAAGGAAGACAGGGGGACAGATACGCAGTATTTT. Translated: CASRKEDRGTDTQYF.

In this sample, this clone turned up a few times. The chain uses TRBV29-1 and TRBJ1-6, with a possible D match to TRBD1 (6 bases). This CDR3 has 13 residues. Germline lookup yields CDR1 SQVTM and CDR2 ANQGSEA. V gave up 2 bases and J gave up 7 bases, with 9 bases separating them. In DNA form, the CDR3 reads TGCAGCGTTGAATACAGGGTAAATTCACCCCTCCACTTT. Translating it yields CSVEYRVNSPLHF.

The gene calls are TRBV6-5 and TRBJ2-7; 8 bases map to TRBD2. The CDR3 covers 16 residues. Germline V gene lookup returns CDR1 MNHEY and CDR2 SVGAGI. V was pared by 4 bases and J by 2 bases, with 10 bases of the junction left unmatched. The CDR3 DNA is TGTGCCAGCAGTTCCGCGCTTGGCGGGAGGACCTACGAGCAGTACTTC. Encoded protein: CASSSALGGRTYEQYF.

The gene calls are TRBV29-1 and TRBJ2-3, with 7 bases matching TRBD1. J was trimmed by 0 bases and V by 3 bases; bases with no gene match: 3. In germline, CDR1 is SQVTM, CDR2 ANQGSEA. The CDR3 is 14 amino acids. The CDR3 protein is CSVDRGLSTDTQYF. CDR3 nucleotide sequence: TGCAGCGTTGATAGGGGGCTGAGCACAGATACGCAGTATTTT.

V gene TRBV18 combines with J gene TRBJ2-7, with 9 bases lining up with TRBD2. Germline values: CDR1 KGHSH, CDR2 LQKENI. The CDR3 has 14 amino acids. The J segment lost 6 bases and the V segment lost 1 base, leaving 4 bases of the junction unmatched. The CDR3 is CASSPLAGDGEQYF. The CDR3 DNA follows: TGTGCCAGCTCACCACTAGCGGGAGACGGCGAGCAGTACTTC. The entire variable domain, with the rest obtained from reference TRBV18 and TRBJ2-7, is as follows: NAGVMQNPRHLVRRRGQEARLRCSPMKGHSHVYWYRQLPEEGLKFMVYLQKENIIDESGMPKERFSAEFPKEGPSILRIQQVVRGDSAAYFCASSPLAGDGEQYFGPGTRLTVT.

The J gene is TRBJ2-7, the V gene TRBV27; 9 bases match TRBD1. The J segment lost 3 bases and the V segment lost 6 bases, leaving 6 bases of the junction unmatched. Germline CDR1 and CDR2: MNHEY and SMNVEV (reference sequence). This CDR3 has 14 residues. In DNA form, the CDR3 reads TGTGCCAGCAGACCGGGGGACAGGGTCTACGAGCAGTACTTC. This sequence encodes CASRPGDRVYEQYF.